Each of the 4 T cell receptor beta chains below was sequenced from the same sample in a study of T cell responses to AZD1222 COVID-19 vaccine. Sequencing used immunoSEQ multiplex PCR; TCRdb keeps in-frame clones, though not all of them. The data show 110,000 to 150,000 clones, with approximately 91% seen just once and around 2.1% held by the top ten. Sequencing used peripheral blood, obtained 28 days after the second AZD1222 dose. The receptors come from an adult who received the AZD1222 COVID-19 vaccine.

The chain joins TRBV5-8 to TRBJ1-2, with D maybe TRBD1 (5 bases). Germline-derived CDR1 and CDR2 are SGHTS and YDEGEE. The germline V and J ends were trimmed by 6 bases and 4 bases, with 13 bases remaining between them. The CDR3 totals 13 residues. In DNA, the CDR3 is TGTGCCAGCACCAGAGCACAGGCCTATGGCTACACCTTC. Its translation: CASTRAQAYGYTF.

The chain joins TRBV5-1 to TRBJ1-1; 7 positions match TRBD1. The V gene end was trimmed by 2 bases and the J gene end by 4 bases; junction bases not matched to a gene: 2. This CDR3 has 13 amino acids. Germline V gene sequence: CDR1 SGHRS, CDR2 YFSETQ. CDR3 residues: CASSFEGATEAFF. The CDR3 DNA reads as TGCGCCAGCAGCTTTGAGGGGGCCACTGAAGCTTTCTTT.

This clone was counted a single time. The rearrangement joins TRBV7-8 to TRBJ1-4; the D gene is possibly TRBD1 (5 bases). Between the trimmed V and J ends, which lost 5 bases and 0 bases, there was a span of 16 bases. The germline V gene encodes CDR1 SGHVS and CDR2 FQNEAQ. This CDR3 comprises 17 residues. For the CDR3, the DNA is TGTGCCAGCAGCGGGCGGGTGGGGCGATCAACTAATGAAAAACTGTTTTTT. As protein: CASSGRVGRSTNEKLFF. The complete variable domain, with remaining parts taken from reference TRBV7-8 and TRBJ1-4, reads GAGVSQSPRYKVAKRGQDVALRCDPISGHVSLFWYQQALGQGPEFLTYFQNEAQLDKSGLPSDRFFAERPEGSVSTLKIQRTQQEDSAVYLCASSGRVGRSTNEKLFFGSGTQLSVL.

The genes are TRBV19 and TRBJ2-7; D may correspond to TRBD1 or TRBD2 (5 bases each). The CDR3 is made up of 15 amino acids. Germline assignment: CDR1 LNHDA and CDR2 SQIVND (reference sequence). Deletions cut 3 bases from V and 1 base from J, with 13 bases between. CDR3 sequence: CASSIDPGRSYEQYF. The CDR3 DNA reads as TGTGCCAGTAGTATCGATCCGGGACGGTCCTACGAGCAGTACTTC.